The 30 T cell receptor beta chains below were found in one sample sequenced in a study of T cells after yellow fever vaccination. TCRdb re-called the 5' RACE reads through MiXCR, storing one row per CDR3 protein. Of hundreds of thousands of distinct CDR3 sequences listed, about 6.2% are singletons. Sequences were derived from PBMCs, sampled 5 days after the yellow fever booster vaccination. These receptors came from a man under 40 who received the YFV17D yellow fever vaccine.

In this sample, this clonotype turned up many times. The chain recombines TRBV5-8 with TRBJ1-2; no firm D call. CDR1 is SGHTS, CDR2 YDEGEE, per germline. The length of the CDR3 is 14 residues. The V and J ends lost 1 base and 2 bases respectively, with 9 bases between them. CDR3 loop: CASSLSQENYGYTF. The DNA of the CDR3 is TGTGCCAGCAGCTTGTCCCAGGAAAACTATGGCTACACCTTC.

This clonotype showed up many times. V gene TRBV20-1 combines with J gene TRBJ2-3, with D maybe TRBD1 (5 bases). Per germline, CDR1 DFQATT and CDR2 SNEGSKA (reference sequence). CDR3 size: 14 residues. V lost 0 bases and J lost 4, with 11 bases in between. The CDR3 spells CSARDQGFSDTQYF. In DNA form, the CDR3 reads TGCAGTGCTAGAGATCAGGGTTTCTCAGATACGCAGTATTTT.

This clonotype was recorded a few times. The rearrangement joins TRBV6-5 to TRBJ2-3; no clear D gene. From germline, CDR1 is MNHEY and CDR2 SVGAGI. V was cut by 8 bases and J by 1 base, with 10 bases left in between. CDR3 size: 13 residues. This CDR3 reads CASGSLGTDTQYF. CDR3 coding DNA: TGTGCCAGCGGTTCCCTAGGCACAGATACGCAGTATTTT.

The chain has TRBV21-1 and TRBJ2-1; TRBD1, the table's D call, was not compared with the DNA. TRBV21-1 is classified as a pseudogene. The CDR3 is 15 amino acids. This CDR3 is CASSAGTGVSAEQFF. The CDR3 region has the DNA TGTGCCAGCAGTGCCGGGACAGGGGTCTCAGCTGAGCAGTTCTTC.

Many counts were recorded for this clonotype. V is TRBV29-1 and J is TRBJ2-2; TRBD1 agrees at 9 bases. This CDR3 is 15 amino acids long. The germline V gene encodes CDR1 SQVTM and CDR2 ANQGSEA. V dropped 5 bases and J dropped 5; count of bases not matched to a gene: 9. This CDR3 is CSVSGRTGVTGELFF. The CDR3 region has the DNA TGCAGCGTTTCCGGCCGGACAGGGGTGACCGGGGAGCTGTTTTTT.

The chain combines TRBV5-1 with TRBJ1-2; 9 nucleotides align to TRBD1. The germline V gene has CDR1 SGHRS and CDR2 YFSETQ. The CDR3 is made up of 16 amino acids. Germline trimming cut 4 bases from V and 0 bases from J; bases unmatched to any gene: 7. The CDR3 is CASSPGTGTSNYGYTF. CDR3 DNA sequence: TGCGCCAGCAGCCCCGGGACAGGGACTTCTAACTATGGCTACACCTTC.

This clonotype was found a few times. This rearrangement joins TRBV5-4 to TRBJ2-2; the D is unclear. CDR1 is SGHNT, CDR2 YYREEE, per germline (reference sequence). V shed 0 bases and J shed 3 bases, with 9 bases lying between them. The CDR3 has 15 amino acids. CDR3 in amino acids: CASSLVGLDTGELFF. Written as DNA, the CDR3 is TGTGCCAGCAGCTTGGTTGGATTAGACACCGGGGAGCTGTTTTTT.

The CDR3 is CSAQGGGYTF. For the CDR3, the DNA is TGCAGTGCTCAAGGAGGTGGCTACACCTTC. V and J are TRBV20-1 and TRBJ1-2; D gene unclear. This CDR3 comprises 10 residues. V dropped 5 bases and J dropped 7 bases, with 8 bases sitting between them. Germline V gives CDR1 DFQATT, CDR2 SNEGSKA (reference sequence).

This clonotype showed up many times. The chain links TRBV12-3 or TRBV12-4 to TRBJ2-3; D not certain. V lost 0 bases to trimming and J lost 2 bases, with 6 bases between them. The CDR3 consists of 14 residues. CDR3 amino acids: CASSLAADTDTQYF. The DNA of the CDR3 is TGTGCCAGCAGTTTAGCTGCGGACACAGATACGCAGTATTTT.

This clonotype was detected a few times. The CDR3: CSAWTSGTSTDTQYF. CDR3 nucleotide sequence: TGCAGTGCTTGGACTAGCGGGACTAGCACAGATACGCAGTATTTT. V usage is TRBV20-1 and J usage is TRBJ2-3, with 12 bases matching TRBD2. Germline V CDR1 and CDR2: DFQATT, SNEGSKA (reference sequence). V was clipped by 5 bases and J by 0 bases; unmatched bases: 3. The CDR3 has 15 amino acids.

The rearrangement uses TRBV20-1 and TRBJ1-4, with 10 bases that match TRBD1. The germline gives CDR1 DFQATT, CDR2 SNEGSKA (reference sequence). This CDR3 is 15 amino acids long. V lost 6 bases and J lost 5; bases outside the gene matches: 9. CDR3 DNA: TGCAGTGCCAACCCTCGGACAGGGGGGAATGAAAAACTGTTTTTT. Its translation: CSANPRTGGNEKLFF.

This clonotype was found many times. The V gene is TRBV7-2, the J gene TRBJ2-7; 9 nucleotides agree with TRBD2. The CDR3 length is 12 residues. The V gene's germline CDR1 is SGHTA and CDR2 FQGNSA. Trimming removed 6 bases from V and 7 bases from J; junction bases left unmatched: 4. The CDR3 DNA follows: TGTGCCAGCAGTCTGCTAGCGGGGGAGCAGTACTTC. Translating gives CASSLLAGEQYF.

This clonotype was counted at least ten times. The chain combines TRBV19 with TRBJ2-1, with 9 bases identical to TRBD1. The germline V gene encodes CDR1 LNHDA and CDR2 SQIVND (reference sequence). The CDR3 consists of 16 residues. With 3 bases clipped from V and 4 bases from J, the junction kept 7 bases outside the gene matches. CDR3 residues: CASSISRTGEYNEQFF. The CDR3, as DNA: TGTGCCAGTAGTATCTCACGGACAGGGGAATACAATGAGCAGTTCTTC.

This clonotype was counted between two and nine times. This sequence joins TRBV3-1 and TRBJ1-1; unclear D gene. There are 13 residues in the CDR3. Deletions cut 5 bases from V and 1 base from J, with 8 bases between. Germline CDR1 and CDR2: LGHDT and YNNKEL (reference sequence). The CDR3 region has the DNA TGTGCCAGCAGCGCTACAAGGAACACTGAAGCTTTCTTT. Encoded protein: CASSATRNTEAFF.

For the CDR3, the DNA is TGCAGTGCTAGAGCGACTCTGGGGCCAATTAGCTCCTACAATGAGCAGTTCTTC. Translation gives CSARATLGPISSYNEQFF. The chain uses TRBV20-1 and TRBJ2-1; D possibly corresponds to TRBD1 (5 bases). The germline V gene encodes CDR1 DFQATT and CDR2 SNEGSKA (reference sequence). The CDR3 extends over 18 amino acids. Trimming removed 1 base from V and 0 bases from J, with 19 bases in between.

This clonotype was seen a handful of times. CDR3 in amino acids: CASSHGTLNQPQHF. CDR3 nucleotide sequence: TGTGCCAGCAGCCACGGGACACTAAATCAGCCCCAGCATTTT. The rearrangement links TRBV16 to TRBJ1-5, with D perhaps TRBD1 (6 bases). CDR1 and CDR2 from the germline V gene are KGHSY and FQNENV. The V end was cut by 3 bases, the J end by 4 bases, with 10 bases between. This CDR3 is built from 14 residues.

The chain links TRBV5-1 to TRBJ2-3; D is ambiguous. The CDR3 is 15 residues long. Germline-derived CDR1 and CDR2 are SGHRS and YFSETQ. V was shortened by 4 bases and J by 1 base, with 13 bases between the two germline ends. The CDR3 spells CASSSNRLGTDTQYF. In DNA, the CDR3 is TGCGCCAGCAGCAGCAATAGGCTAGGCACAGATACGCAGTATTTT.

The V call is TRBV20-1, the J call TRBJ1-2; D ambiguous. The CDR3 spans 12 residues. Trimming pared 5 bases from V and 2 bases from J, leaving 9 bases between. Germline-derived CDR1 and CDR2 are DFQATT and SNEGSKA (reference sequence). This chain's CDR3 is CSAGGRNYGYTF. The CDR3, as DNA: TGCAGTGCTGGAGGACGCAACTATGGCTACACCTTC.

The rearrangement joins TRBV12-3 or TRBV12-4 to TRBJ2-7, with D possibly matching TRBD2 (5 bases). V was trimmed by 3 bases and J by 7 bases, leaving 10 bases between them. CDR3 length: 12 amino acids. This chain's CDR3 is CASSFGRGEQYF. In DNA, the CDR3 is TGTGCCAGCAGTTTCGGGCGCGGGGAGCAGTACTTC.

This clonotype turned up a few times. The chain carries TRBV14 and TRBJ1-1; no firm D call. The CDR3 loop spans 13 amino acids. The ends were cut back, 2 bases at V and 5 bases at J, with 9 bases in the middle. Germline V gene lookup returns CDR1 SGHDN and CDR2 FVKESK. The CDR3 spells CASSQSGGTEAFF. CDR3 bases: TGTGCCAGCAGCCAATCGGGAGGTACTGAAGCTTTCTTT.

This clonotype was counted a few times. The chain recombines TRBV7-2 with TRBJ1-1; D gene ambiguous. This CDR3 spans 15 amino acids. Trimming removed 2 bases at V and 0 bases at J, with 10 bases between. Germline assignment: CDR1 SGHTA and CDR2 FQGNSA. CDR3 in amino acids: CASSLSGFMNTEAFF. Here the CDR3 DNA reads TGTGCCAGCAGCTTATCGGGTTTCATGAACACTGAAGCTTTCTTT. Together with reference TRBV7-2 and TRBJ1-1, the CDR3 gives the full variable domain: GAGVSQSPSNKVTEKGKDVELRCDPISGHTALYWYRQSLGQGLEFLIYFQGNSAPDKSGLPSDRFSAERTGGSVSTLTIQRTQQEDSAVYLCASSLSGFMNTEAFFGQGTRLTVV.

This clonotype was observed a few times. V and J are TRBV28 and TRBJ2-3; tentative D call: TRBD1 (7 bases). CDR1 MDHEN and CDR2 SYDVKM come from the germline V gene. V lost 7 bases and J 2 bases, leaving 19 bases between the germline ends. CDR3 length: 16 residues. CDR3 nucleotides: TGTGCCAGCAAGCCAGGGGGGACACCGTCCACAGATACGCAGTATTTT. Translating gives CASKPGGTPSTDTQYF. The full variable domain, with the rest looked up from reference TRBV28 and TRBJ2-3, is DVKVTQSSRYLVKRTGEKVFLECVQDMDHENMFWYRQDPGLGLRLIYFSYDVKMKEKGDIPEGYSVSREKKERFSLILESASTNQTSMYLCASKPGGTPSTDTQYFGPGTRLTVL.

This clonotype was detected ten times or more. This chain connects TRBV6-2 or TRBV6-3 to TRBJ2-7; tentatively, D is TRBD2 (5 bases). V was shortened by 2 bases and J by 2 bases, with 13 bases between the two germline ends. The CDR3 loop spans 15 amino acids. Germline CDR1 MNHEY, CDR2 SVGEGT. The CDR3 spells CASSYNRRSTYEQYF. CDR3 bases: TGTGCCAGCAGTTACAATAGGAGGAGTACCTACGAGCAGTACTTC.

This chain connects TRBV7-2 to TRBJ2-3; no definite D call. V gave up 1 base and J gave up 4 bases, with 9 bases separating them. This CDR3 region has 14 residues. Germline CDR1 is SGHTA and CDR2 is FQGNSA. The CDR3 loop reads CASSLDSLADTQYF. In DNA form, the CDR3 reads TGTGCCAGCAGCTTAGATTCCCTAGCAGATACGCAGTATTTT.

The gene calls are TRBV5-4 and TRBJ1-6; D gene uncertain. V lost 4 bases, J lost 13 bases, and 12 bases lay in between. The CDR3 totals 12 residues. CDR1 is SGHNT and CDR2 is YYREEE in the germline V gene (reference sequence). The CDR3 spells CASSNPNVPLHF. DNA of the CDR3: TGTGCCAGCAGCAACCCGAACGTTCCCCTCCACTTT.

This clonotype was seen repeatedly, ten times or more. The CDR3 region is CASLTSAAYNEQFF. In nucleotides, the CDR3 is TGTGCCAGCCTCACTAGCGCCGCTTACAATGAGCAGTTCTTC. This chain joins TRBV6-1 and TRBJ2-1, with 7 bases fitting TRBD2. J gave up 4 bases and V 8 bases, and 8 bases lay outside the gene matches. Germline CDR1 reads MNHNS; CDR2 reads SASEGT. The CDR3 has 14 amino acids.

Only a few counts were recorded for this clonotype. The chain couples TRBV24-1 to TRBJ2-3; TRBD1 matches 7 bases. Germline V CDR1 and CDR2: KGHDR, SFDVKD. The CDR3 length is 11 residues. J gave up 6 bases and V 10 bases, and 3 bases lay outside the gene matches. The CDR3 DNA is TGTGCCACAGGGGGCTTGGATACGCAGTATTTT. It translates to CATGGLDTQYF.

The chain recombines TRBV5-6 with TRBJ1-4; D is possibly TRBD1 (5 bases). Trimming removed 6 bases from V and 0 bases from J, with 12 bases in between. The CDR3 length is 15 residues. Germline V lookup: CDR1 SGHDT, CDR2 YYEEEE. The CDR3 sequence: CASTLGQTTNEKLFF. CDR3 bases: TGTGCCAGCACCCTGGGGCAAACAACTAATGAAAAACTGTTTTTT.

This clonotype was seen repeatedly, ten times or more. The rearrangement joins TRBV19 to TRBJ2-3, with D uncertain. Germline lookup yields CDR1 LNHDA and CDR2 SQIVND (reference sequence). The CDR3 spans 14 residues. Deletions cut 1 base from V and 0 bases from J, with 5 bases between. CDR3 DNA: TGTGCCAGTAGTATAGCGGCTAGCACAGATACGCAGTATTTT. This translates into CASSIAASTDTQYF.

This clonotype was recorded many times. V is TRBV5-1 and J is TRBJ2-3; the D gene is possibly TRBD2 (5 bases). This CDR3 is built from 15 residues. The germline CDR1 and CDR2 sequences are SGHRS and YFSETQ. The V and J ends lost 4 bases and 5 bases respectively, with 17 bases between them. The CDR3 region has the DNA TGCGCCAGCAGCCTCGAGGGCGCCTTAGGAGATACGCAGTATTTT. Protein: CASSLEGALGDTQYF. Complete variable domain (other parts from reference TRBV5-1 and TRBJ2-3): KAGVTQTPRYLIKTRGQQVTLSCSPISGHRSVSWYQQTPGQGLQFLFEYFSETQRNKGNFPGRFSGRQFSNSRSEMNVSTLELGDSALYLCASSLEGALGDTQYFGPGTRLTVL.